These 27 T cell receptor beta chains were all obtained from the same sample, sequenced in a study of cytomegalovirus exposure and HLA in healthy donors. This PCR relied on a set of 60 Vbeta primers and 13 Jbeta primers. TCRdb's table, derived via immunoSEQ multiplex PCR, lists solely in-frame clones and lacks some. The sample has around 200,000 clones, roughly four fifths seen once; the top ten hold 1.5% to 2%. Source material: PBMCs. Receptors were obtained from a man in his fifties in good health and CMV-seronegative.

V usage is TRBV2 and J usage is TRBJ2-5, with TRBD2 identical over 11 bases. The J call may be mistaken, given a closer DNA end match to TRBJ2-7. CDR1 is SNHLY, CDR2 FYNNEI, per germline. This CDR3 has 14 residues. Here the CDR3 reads CASSETSGDYEQYF. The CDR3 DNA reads TGTGCCAGCAGTGAGACTAGCGGGGACTACGAGCAGTACTTC.

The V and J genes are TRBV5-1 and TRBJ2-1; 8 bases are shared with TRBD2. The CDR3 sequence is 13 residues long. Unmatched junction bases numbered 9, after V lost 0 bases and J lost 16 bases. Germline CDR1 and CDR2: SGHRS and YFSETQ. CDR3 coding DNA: TGCGCCAGCAGCTTGGTTCTAGCGGGCCCTCTTTTCTTC. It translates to CASSLVLAGPLFF.

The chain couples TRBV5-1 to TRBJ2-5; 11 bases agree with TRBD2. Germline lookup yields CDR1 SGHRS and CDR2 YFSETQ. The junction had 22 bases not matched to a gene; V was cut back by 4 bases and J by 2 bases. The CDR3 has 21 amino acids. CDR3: CASSHTLAPTSGRRRQETQYF. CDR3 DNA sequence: TGCGCCAGCAGCCACACCTTAGCCCCTACTAGCGGGAGAAGAAGACAAGAGACCCAGTACTTC.

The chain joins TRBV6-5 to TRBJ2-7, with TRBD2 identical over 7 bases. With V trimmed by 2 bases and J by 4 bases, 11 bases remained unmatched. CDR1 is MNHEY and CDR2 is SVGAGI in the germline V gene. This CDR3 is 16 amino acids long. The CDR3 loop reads CASSYGKGRARYEQYF. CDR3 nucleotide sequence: TGTGCCAGCAGTTACGGTAAAGGGAGGGCCAGGTACGAGCAGTACTTC.

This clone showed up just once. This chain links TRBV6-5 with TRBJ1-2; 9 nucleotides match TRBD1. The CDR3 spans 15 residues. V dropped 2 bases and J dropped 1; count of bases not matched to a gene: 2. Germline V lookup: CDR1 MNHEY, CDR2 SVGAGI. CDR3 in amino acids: CASSYAGQGNYGYTF. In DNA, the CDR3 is TGTGCCAGCAGTTACGCGGGACAGGGTAACTATGGCTACACCTTC.

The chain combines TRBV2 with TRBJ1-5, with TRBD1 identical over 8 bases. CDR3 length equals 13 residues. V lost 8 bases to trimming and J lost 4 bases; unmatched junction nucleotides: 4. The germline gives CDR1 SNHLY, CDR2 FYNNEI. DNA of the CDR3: TGTGCCAGCCAGGGGGCAGTTAATCAGCCCCAGCATTTT. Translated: CASQGAVNQPQHF.

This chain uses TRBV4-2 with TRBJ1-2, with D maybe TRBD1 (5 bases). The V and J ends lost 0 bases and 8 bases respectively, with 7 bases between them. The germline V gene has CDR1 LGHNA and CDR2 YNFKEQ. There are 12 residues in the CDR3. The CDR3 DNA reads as TGTGCCAGCAGCCAAGACAGGGCCGGCTACACCTTC. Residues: CASSQDRAGYTF.

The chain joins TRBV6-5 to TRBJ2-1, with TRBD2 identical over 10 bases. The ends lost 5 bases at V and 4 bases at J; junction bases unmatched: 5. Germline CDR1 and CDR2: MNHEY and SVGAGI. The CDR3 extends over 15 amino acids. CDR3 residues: CASSASGGRYNEQFF. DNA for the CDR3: TGTGCCAGCAGTGCTAGCGGGGGCCGATACAATGAGCAGTTCTTC.

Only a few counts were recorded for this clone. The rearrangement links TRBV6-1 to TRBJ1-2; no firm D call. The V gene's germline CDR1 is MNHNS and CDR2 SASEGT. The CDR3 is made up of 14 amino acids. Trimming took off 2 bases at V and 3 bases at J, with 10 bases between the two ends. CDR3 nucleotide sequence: TGTGCCAGCAGTGAACTAGGCGGGTACTATGGCTACACCTTC. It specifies CASSELGGYYGYTF.

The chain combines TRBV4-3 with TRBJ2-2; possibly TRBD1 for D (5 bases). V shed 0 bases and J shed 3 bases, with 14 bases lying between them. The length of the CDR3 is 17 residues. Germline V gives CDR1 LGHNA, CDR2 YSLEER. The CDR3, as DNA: TGCGCCAGCAGCCAAGATGAAGTGGGGCCCCACACCGGGGAGCTGTTTTTT. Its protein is CASSQDEVGPHTGELFF.

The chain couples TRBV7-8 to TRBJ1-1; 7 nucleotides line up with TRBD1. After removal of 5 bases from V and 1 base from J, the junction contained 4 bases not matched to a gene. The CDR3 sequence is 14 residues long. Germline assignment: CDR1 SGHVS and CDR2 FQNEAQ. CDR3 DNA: TGTGCCAGCAGCCCGACAGGGTGGAACACTGAAGCTTTCTTT. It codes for CASSPTGWNTEAFF. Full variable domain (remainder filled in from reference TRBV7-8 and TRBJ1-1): GAGVSQSPRYKVAKRGQDVALRCDPISGHVSLFWYQQALGQGPEFLTYFQNEAQLDKSGLPSDRFFAERPEGSVSTLKIQRTQQEDSAVYLCASSPTGWNTEAFFGQGTRLTVV.

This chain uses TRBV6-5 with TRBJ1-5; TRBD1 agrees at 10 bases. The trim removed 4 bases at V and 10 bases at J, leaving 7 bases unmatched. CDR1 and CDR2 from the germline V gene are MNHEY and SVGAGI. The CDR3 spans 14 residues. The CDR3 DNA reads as TGTGCCAGCAGTTCCCGGACAGGGGGTGGTCCCCAGCATTTT. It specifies CASSSRTGGGPQHF.

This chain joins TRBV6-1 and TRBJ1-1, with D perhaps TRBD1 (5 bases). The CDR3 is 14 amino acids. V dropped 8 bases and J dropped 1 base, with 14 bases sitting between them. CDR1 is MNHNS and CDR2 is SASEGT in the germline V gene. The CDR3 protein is CASSRRGPNTEAFF. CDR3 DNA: TGTGCCAGCTCAAGAAGGGGTCCGAACACTGAAGCTTTCTTT.

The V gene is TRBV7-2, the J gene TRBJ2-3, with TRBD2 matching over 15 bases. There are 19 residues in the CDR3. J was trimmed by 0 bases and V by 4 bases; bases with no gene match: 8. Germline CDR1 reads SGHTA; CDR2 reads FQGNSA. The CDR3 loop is CASSSSGTSGGPSTDTQYF. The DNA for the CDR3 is TGTGCCAGCAGCTCCTCTGGGACTAGCGGGGGGCCCAGCACAGATACGCAGTATTTT.

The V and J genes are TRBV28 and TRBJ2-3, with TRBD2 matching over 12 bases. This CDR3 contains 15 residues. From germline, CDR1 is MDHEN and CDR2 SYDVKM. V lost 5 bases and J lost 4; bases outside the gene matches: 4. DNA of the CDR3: TGTGCCAGCAGTCTAGCGGGAGGGCCTTCAGATACGCAGTATTTT. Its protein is CASSLAGGPSDTQYF.

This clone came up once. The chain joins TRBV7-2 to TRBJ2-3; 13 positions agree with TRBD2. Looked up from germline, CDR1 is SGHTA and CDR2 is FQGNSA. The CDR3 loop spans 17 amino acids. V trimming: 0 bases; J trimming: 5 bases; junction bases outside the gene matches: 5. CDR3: CASSLAGTSGVVDTQYF. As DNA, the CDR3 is TGTGCCAGCAGCTTAGCGGGGACTAGCGGGGTTGTAGATACGCAGTATTTT.

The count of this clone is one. CDR3 residues: CASSIQGGLSYEQYF. In DNA, the CDR3 is TGCGCCAGCAGCATCCAAGGGGGCTTGTCCTACGAGCAGTACTTC. The chain links TRBV5-1 to TRBJ2-5; 7 bases are a match to TRBD1. The J call may be mistaken, given a closer DNA end match to TRBJ2-7. CDR1 is SGHRS, CDR2 YFSETQ, per germline. The CDR3 loop spans 15 amino acids.

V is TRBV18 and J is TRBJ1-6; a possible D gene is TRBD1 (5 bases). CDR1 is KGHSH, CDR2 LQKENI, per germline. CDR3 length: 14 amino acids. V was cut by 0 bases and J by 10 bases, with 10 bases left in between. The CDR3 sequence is CASSPPGPGSPLHF. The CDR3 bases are TGTGCCAGCTCACCACCTGGCCCAGGGTCACCCCTCCACTTT.

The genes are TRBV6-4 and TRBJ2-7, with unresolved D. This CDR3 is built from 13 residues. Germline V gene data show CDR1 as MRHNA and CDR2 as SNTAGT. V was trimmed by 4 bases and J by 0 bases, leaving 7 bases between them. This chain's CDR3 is CASSVDNSYEQYF. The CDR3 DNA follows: TGTGCCAGCAGTGTCGACAACTCCTACGAGCAGTACTTC.

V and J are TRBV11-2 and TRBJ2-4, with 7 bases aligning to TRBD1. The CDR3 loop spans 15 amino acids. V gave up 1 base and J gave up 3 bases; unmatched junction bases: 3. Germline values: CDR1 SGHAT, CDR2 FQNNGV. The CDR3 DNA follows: TGTGCCAGCAGCTTAGGACAGGGCAGCAAAAACATTCAGTACTTC. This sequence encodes CASSLGQGSKNIQYF.

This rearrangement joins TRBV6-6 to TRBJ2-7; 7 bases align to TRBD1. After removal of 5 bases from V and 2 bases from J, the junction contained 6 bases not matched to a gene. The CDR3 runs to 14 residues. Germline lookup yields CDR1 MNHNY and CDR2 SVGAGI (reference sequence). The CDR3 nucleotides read TGTGCCAGCAGTCAAGGGACAGCCCCCTACGAGCAGTACTTC. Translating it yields CASSQGTAPYEQYF.

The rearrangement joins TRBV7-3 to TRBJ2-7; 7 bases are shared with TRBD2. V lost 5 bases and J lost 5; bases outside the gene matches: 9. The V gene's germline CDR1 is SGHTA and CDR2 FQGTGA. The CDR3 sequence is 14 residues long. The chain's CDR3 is CASSKGGYQNEQYF. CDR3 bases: TGTGCCAGCAGCAAGGGAGGGTATCAAAACGAGCAGTACTTC.

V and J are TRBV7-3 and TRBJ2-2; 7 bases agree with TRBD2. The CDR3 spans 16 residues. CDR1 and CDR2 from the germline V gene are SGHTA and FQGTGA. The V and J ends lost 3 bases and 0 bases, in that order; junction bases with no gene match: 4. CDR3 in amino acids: CASSFKSGANTGELFF. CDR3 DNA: TGTGCCAGCAGCTTTAAGAGCGGGGCGAACACCGGGGAGCTGTTTTTT.

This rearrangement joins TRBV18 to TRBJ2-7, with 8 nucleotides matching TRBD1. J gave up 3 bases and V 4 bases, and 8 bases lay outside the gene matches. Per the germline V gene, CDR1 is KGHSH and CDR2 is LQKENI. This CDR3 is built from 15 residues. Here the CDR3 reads CASSLIPGGFYEQYF. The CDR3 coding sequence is TGTGCCAGCTCACTAATACCAGGGGGCTTCTACGAGCAGTACTTC.

The CDR3 nucleotides read TGCAGCGTTGGACCCGGGGGGGCCGGAAGCACAGATACGCAGTATTTT. It specifies CSVGPGGAGSTDTQYF. V is TRBV29-1 and J is TRBJ2-3, with 8 bases fitting TRBD2. The CDR3 length is 16 residues. Germline loops: CDR1 SQVTM, CDR2 ANQGSEA. V gave up 4 bases and J gave up 0 bases; unmatched junction bases: 9.

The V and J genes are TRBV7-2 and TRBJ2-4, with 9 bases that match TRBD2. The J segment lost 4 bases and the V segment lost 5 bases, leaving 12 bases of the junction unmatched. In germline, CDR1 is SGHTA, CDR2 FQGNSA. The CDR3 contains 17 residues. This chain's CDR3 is CASSVDWREGTKNIQYF. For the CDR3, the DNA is TGTGCCAGCAGCGTCGACTGGCGGGAGGGGACTAAAAACATTCAGTACTTC.

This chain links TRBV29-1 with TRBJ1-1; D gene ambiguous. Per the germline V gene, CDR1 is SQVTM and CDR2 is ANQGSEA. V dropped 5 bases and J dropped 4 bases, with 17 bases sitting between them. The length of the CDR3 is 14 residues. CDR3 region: CSVPNLPRGTEAFF. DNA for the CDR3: TGCAGCGTTCCGAACTTACCCCGAGGCACTGAAGCTTTCTTT.